These 24 T cell receptor beta chains came from one sample sequenced in a study of T cell responses to AZD1222 COVID-19 vaccine. The table came from immunoSEQ multiplex PCR; TCRdb's copy has only in-frame clones and leaves some out. The sample lists 200,000 to 250,000 clones; around 94% were seen once. This material consisted of peripheral blood, taken 28 days after the second dose of the MenACWY control vaccine. These receptors came from an adult who received the MenACWY meningococcal vaccine as a control.

This clone was seen only once. V is TRBV19 and J is TRBJ2-7; D not certain. Germline V gene sequence: CDR1 LNHDA, CDR2 SQIVND (reference sequence). V lost 5 bases to trimming and J lost 0 bases, with 11 bases between them. The CDR3 runs 14 residues. The CDR3 reads CASSVAGDSYEQYF. CDR3 DNA: TGTGCCAGTAGTGTGGCAGGCGACTCCTACGAGCAGTACTTC.

The gene calls are TRBV5-1 and TRBJ1-2; the match to TRBD1 covers 9 bases. The CDR3 extends over 18 amino acids. Germline V gives CDR1 SGHRS, CDR2 YFSETQ. Germline trimming cut 4 bases from V and 5 bases from J; bases unmatched to any gene: 18. The CDR3 DNA reads TGCGCCAGCAGCGCGGGGCTCCTCACCACAGGGGGCGGGTATGGCTACACCTTC. This sequence encodes CASSAGLLTTGGGYGYTF.

The chain links TRBV6-5 to TRBJ1-1; D is undetermined. Germline CDR1 reads MNHEY; CDR2 reads SVGAGI. CDR3 length: 13 residues. V was pared by 2 bases and J by 4 bases, with 8 bases between. CDR3 nucleotide sequence: TGTGCCAGCAGTTACGGGGTTGCCACTGAAGCTTTCTTT. The encoded protein is CASSYGVATEAFF.

The chain carries TRBV5-1 and TRBJ1-1, with 8 bases fitting TRBD1. CDR1 SGHRS and CDR2 YFSETQ come from the germline V gene. After removal of 0 bases from V and 4 bases from J, the junction contained 5 bases not matched to a gene. CDR3 length: 15 residues. The CDR3 coding sequence is TGCGCCAGCAGCTTGGATGACAGGGGCATCACTGAAGCTTTCTTT. This encodes CASSLDDRGITEAFF.

The chain carries TRBV24-1 and TRBJ2-3; 8 bases fit TRBD1. Germline V CDR1 and CDR2: KGHDR, SFDVKD. This CDR3 spans 14 amino acids. V was clipped by 1 base and J by 8 bases; unmatched bases: 4. The CDR3 DNA sequence: TGTGCCACCAGTGATTTCCAAACAGGGGGTACGCAGTATTTT. It is translated as CATSDFQTGGTQYF.

CDR3 in amino acids: CASKTAGELFF. DNA of the CDR3: TGTGCCAGCAAGACCGCCGGGGAGCTGTTTTTT. The V gene is TRBV2, the J gene TRBJ2-2; D call uncertain. V was pared by 7 bases and J by 6 bases, with 6 bases between. CDR1 is SNHLY and CDR2 is FYNNEI in the germline V gene. The CDR3 covers 11 residues.

V gene TRBV10-3 combines with J gene TRBJ1-2, with D maybe TRBD1 (6 bases). This CDR3 is built from 16 residues. CDR1 and CDR2 (germline): ENHRY, SYGVKD. V was cut by 6 bases and J by 6 bases, with 23 bases left in between. CDR3 protein: CAISSQLERGLDGYTF. The CDR3 region has the DNA TGTGCCATCAGCAGCCAGCTTGAGCGGGGGCTAGATGGCTACACCTTC.

The genes are TRBV6-5 and TRBJ1-1; a weak D match, TRBD1 (5 bases). V lost 6 bases and J lost 7, with 18 bases in between. There are 14 residues in the CDR3. Germline loops: CDR1 MNHEY, CDR2 SVGAGI. This CDR3 reads CASSRVGGVSEAFF. CDR3 DNA sequence: TGTGCCAGCAGCCGAGTCGGGGGAGTCAGTGAAGCTTTCTTT.

The V and J genes are TRBV5-6 and TRBJ1-2; 7 bases are shared with TRBD1. V gave up 4 bases and J gave up 8 bases; unmatched junction bases: 14. This CDR3 has 15 residues. Germline CDR1 reads SGHDT; CDR2 reads YYEEEE. The CDR3 sequence is CASSPRQGLSVGYTF. The CDR3 region has the DNA TGTGCCAGCAGCCCCCGACAGGGACTGTCCGTCGGCTACACCTTC.

The genes are TRBV7-2 and TRBJ1-4, with D possibly matching TRBD1 (6 bases). This CDR3 has 15 amino acids. In germline, CDR1 is SGHTA, CDR2 FQGNSA. V was pared by 5 bases and J by 2 bases, with 12 bases between. CDR3 bases: TGTGCCAGCAGCCCTACAGGGTCGACTAATGAAAAACTGTTTTTT. It encodes CASSPTGSTNEKLFF.

The chain carries TRBV5-1 and TRBJ1-3, with unresolved D. This CDR3 has 14 residues. Trimming cost V 2 bases and J 2 bases, with 8 bases left between them. Germline CDR1 is SGHRS and CDR2 is YFSETQ. The CDR3 is CASSLTDPGNTIYF. Here the CDR3 DNA reads TGCGCCAGCAGCTTAACCGACCCTGGAAACACCATATATTTT.

The J gene is TRBJ1-1, the V gene TRBV2; 9 positions agree with TRBD1. The junction had 6 bases not matched to a gene; V was cut back by 9 bases and J by 1 base. CDR1 SNHLY and CDR2 FYNNEI come from the germline V gene. There are 14 residues in the CDR3. CDR3 in amino acids: CASPGTGSNTEAFF. The CDR3 bases are TGTGCCAGTCCCGGGACAGGGTCGAACACTGAAGCTTTCTTT.

J is TRBJ2-5 and V is TRBV6-2 or TRBV6-3; TRBD1 is a possible D gene (7 bases). The CDR3 has 16 residues. CDR1 and CDR2 from the germline V gene are MNHEY and SVGEGT. Trimming pared 3 bases from V and 1 base from J, leaving 15 bases between. CDR3 region: CASSYLQGRIQETQYF. The CDR3 bases are TGTGCCAGCAGTTATCTACAGGGGAGGATCCAAGAGACCCAGTACTTC.

This chain links TRBV6-1 with TRBJ1-1; D unclear. This CDR3 has 15 residues. From germline, CDR1 is MNHNS and CDR2 SASEGT. The V end lost 2 bases, the J end lost 4 bases, and 14 bases lay between the germline ends. This CDR3 reads CASSESGLSSTEAFF. The CDR3 DNA follows: TGTGCCAGCAGTGAAAGTGGCCTCTCAAGCACTGAAGCTTTCTTT.

The J gene is TRBJ2-6, the V gene TRBV9; D call uncertain. The CDR3 spans 16 residues. Germline values: CDR1 SGDLS, CDR2 YYNGEE. Trimming removed 5 bases from V and 0 bases from J, with 12 bases in between. As DNA, the CDR3 is TGTGCCAGCAGGGGTCAGGCCAACTCTGGGGCCAACGTCCTGACTTTC. Protein sequence: CASRGQANSGANVLTF. Filled out from reference TRBV9 and TRBJ2-6, the complete variable domain reads DSGVTQTPKHLITATGQRVTLRCSPRSGDLSVYWYQQSLDQGLQFLIQYYNGEERAKGNILERFSAQQFPDLHSELNLSSLELGDSALYFCASRGQANSGANVLTFGAGSRLTVL.

The genes are TRBV27 and TRBJ2-1, with 9 nucleotides matching TRBD2. Germline V gene sequence: CDR1 MNHEY, CDR2 SMNVEV (reference sequence). V gave up 3 bases and J gave up 3 bases; unmatched junction bases: 9. This CDR3 is built from 17 residues. The chain's CDR3 is CASSFPPLAGFYNEQFF. DNA of the CDR3: TGTGCCAGCAGTTTCCCTCCCCTAGCGGGGTTCTACAATGAGCAGTTCTTC.

V is TRBV27 and J is TRBJ1-5, with a tentative D call TRBD1 (5 bases). V lost 8 bases, J lost 3 bases, and 14 bases lay in between. The CDR3 contains 14 residues. The V gene's germline CDR1 is MNHEY and CDR2 SMNVEV (reference sequence). The CDR3 coding sequence is TGTGCCAGCGGTGGCAGGGATAACAATCAGCCCCAGCATTTT. Translation: CASGGRDNNQPQHF.

The chain couples TRBV7-3 to TRBJ2-2, with a tentative D call TRBD1 (5 bases). CDR3 size: 14 residues. V was pared by 2 bases and J by 5 bases, with 9 bases between. CDR1 is SGHTA, CDR2 FQGTGA, per germline. This CDR3 reads CASSLQGRTGELFF. The CDR3 region has the DNA TGTGCCAGCAGCTTACAGGGTCGGACCGGGGAGCTGTTTTTT.

The chain carries TRBV2 and TRBJ2-7; D is possibly TRBD2 (6 bases). Between the trimmed V and J ends, which lost 6 bases and 4 bases, there was a span of 16 bases. Germline V gives CDR1 SNHLY, CDR2 FYNNEI. There are 14 residues in the CDR3. Here the CDR3 reads CASSAGTYTYEQYF. The CDR3 coding sequence is TGTGCCAGCAGCGCCGGGACTTACACGTACGAGCAGTACTTC.

The J gene is TRBJ2-2, the V gene TRBV12-3 or TRBV12-4, with TRBD2 as a possible D gene (6 bases). Between the trimmed V and J ends, which lost 5 bases and 7 bases, there was a span of 11 bases. The CDR3 covers 13 residues. This CDR3 reads CASSTTSIGELFF. In nucleotides, the CDR3 is TGTGCCAGCAGTACGACTAGTATCGGGGAGCTGTTTTTT.

This rearrangement joins TRBV7-8 to TRBJ1-2, with no clear D. Germline CDR1 reads SGHVS; CDR2 reads FQNEAQ. V was cut by 5 bases and J by 4 bases, with 20 bases left in between. There are 16 residues in the CDR3. CDR3 protein: CASSPLMGFMGYGYTF. The CDR3 nucleotides are TGTGCCAGCAGCCCATTGATGGGGTTCATGGGCTATGGCTACACCTTC.

This clone was counted once. CDR3 in DNA: TGTGCCTGGAGTGTAGGTAGGGGTCAGCCCCAGCATTTT. This gives the protein CAWSVGRGQPQHF. V gene TRBV30 combines with J gene TRBJ1-5, with D maybe TRBD1 (5 bases). V lost 0 bases and J 6 bases, leaving 9 bases between the germline ends. The CDR3 extends over 13 amino acids. Germline CDR1 is GTSNPN and CDR2 is SVGIG (reference sequence).

The V and J genes are TRBV20-1 and TRBJ2-3; D unresolved. The CDR3 is 10 amino acids. Trimming removed 6 bases from V and 4 bases from J, with 5 bases in between. CDR1 is DFQATT, CDR2 SNEGSKA, per germline (reference sequence). The CDR3 bases are TGCAGTGCCAAGGCAGATACGCAGTATTTT. Translation gives CSAKADTQYF.

CDR3: CASSFGGYEQYF. CDR3 nucleotides: TGTGCCAGCAGCTTTGGGGGCTACGAGCAGTACTTC. The V and J genes are TRBV5-4 and TRBJ2-7; D may match TRBD1 or TRBD2 (5 bases each). Trimming removed 2 bases at V and 3 bases at J, with 6 bases between. Germline V lookup: CDR1 SGHNT, CDR2 YYREEE (reference sequence). The length of the CDR3 is 12 residues.